These 15 T cell receptor beta chains originate from one sample sequenced in a study of T cell clonotyping in hematopoietic cell transplantation. Clones were read by immunoSEQ multiplex PCR, and TCRdb kept only the in-frame ones, dropping some. The table has around 11,000 clones, around 90% seen once. Time point indicated: recipient sample about 28 days before transplant, after cytoreduction. The material sequenced was peripheral blood mononuclear cells, taken before stem cell transplant. The receptors were gathered from a woman in her forties or fifties with chronic myeloid leukemia. Some clones in this sample may be carry-over from other donors' samples.

This chain links TRBV29-1 with TRBJ2-5; D gene unclear. V was shortened by 2 bases and J by 4 bases, with 11 bases between the two germline ends. This CDR3 is built from 13 residues. Germline V lookup: CDR1 SQVTM, CDR2 ANQGSEA. For the CDR3, the DNA is TGCAGCGTTGAAAAATCGTGGCCAGAGACCCAGTACTTC. This encodes CSVEKSWPETQYF.

The V call is TRBV7-2, the J call TRBJ2-2, with 10 bases aligning to TRBD1. The CDR3 is 16 residues long. Germline V lookup: CDR1 SGHTA, CDR2 FQGNSA. Trimming cost V 5 bases and J 3 bases; bases outside gene matches: 6. The CDR3 is CASSKGQGIDTGELFF. The CDR3 nucleotides read TGTGCCAGCAGCAAGGGACAGGGGATTGACACCGGGGAGCTGTTTTTT.

The V and J genes are TRBV25-1 and TRBJ2-5; 9 nucleotides agree with TRBD1. This CDR3 is built from 16 residues. Germline trimming cut 3 bases from V and 2 bases from J; bases unmatched to any gene: 7. The germline V gene encodes CDR1 MGHDK and CDR2 SYGVNS. In nucleotides, the CDR3 is TGTGCCAGCAGTGAGGCCGGGACAGGGACGCAAGAGACCCAGTACTTC. This codes for CASSEAGTGTQETQYF.

This clone was recorded a few times. The rearrangement joins TRBV7-8 to TRBJ1-4; D not resolved. V was pared by 2 bases and J by 7 bases, with 8 bases between. Germline lookup yields CDR1 SGHVS and CDR2 FQNEAQ. This CDR3 has 13 residues. CDR3 DNA: TGTGCCAGCAGCTTACTTAGAACTGAAAAACTGTTTTTT. Translating it yields CASSLLRTEKLFF.

The chain employs TRBV7-8 and TRBJ2-7; D perhaps matches TRBD1 (5 bases). The CDR3 spans 12 residues. Germline assignment: CDR1 SGHVS and CDR2 FQNEAQ. V was clipped by 3 bases and J by 3 bases, with 6 bases between them. CDR3 protein: CASSFDSYEQYF. In DNA, the CDR3 is TGTGCCAGCAGCTTTGACAGCTACGAGCAGTACTTC.

The chain has TRBV28 and TRBJ1-4; 8 bases are shared with TRBD1. This CDR3 comprises 15 residues. The V gene end was trimmed by 3 bases and the J gene end by 5 bases; junction bases not matched to a gene: 5. CDR1 and CDR2 from the germline V gene are MDHEN and SYDVKM. CDR3 in DNA: TGTGCCAGCAGTTTGTCGGGACAGGAGAATGAAAAACTGTTTTTT. Its translation is CASSLSGQENEKLFF.

V is TRBV7-2 and J is TRBJ2-2, with 10 bases aligning to TRBD2. This CDR3 has 16 residues. After removal of 7 bases from V and 1 base from J, the junction contained 6 bases not matched to a gene. Germline assignment: CDR1 SGHTA and CDR2 FQGNSA. The CDR3 protein is CASTIAGGLNTGELFF. In nucleotides, the CDR3 is TGTGCCAGCACCATAGCGGGAGGATTGAACACCGGGGAGCTGTTTTTT.

Only one count was recorded for this clone. This chain links TRBV29-1 with TRBJ2-7, with 7 bases that match TRBD2. Trimming at V came to 7 bases and at J to 5 bases, leaving 8 bases not matched to a gene. Germline V gene sequence: CDR1 SQVTM, CDR2 ANQGSEA. The CDR3 spans 12 residues. The chain's CDR3 is CSARTSSNEQYF. The CDR3 DNA sequence: TGCAGCGCCCGGACTAGTTCGAACGAGCAGTACTTC.

This clone was seen once. The chain carries TRBV7-2 and TRBJ2-4; 7 bases match TRBD1. Germline V gives CDR1 SGHTA, CDR2 FQGNSA. The CDR3 consists of 18 residues. Trimming cost V 5 bases and J 7 bases; bases outside gene matches: 20. CDR3 coding DNA: TGTGCCAGCAGCCTAAGGGGGCTTTTACGGGACGGGTCTAACATTCAGTACTTC. Its protein is CASSLRGLLRDGSNIQYF.

The chain is built from TRBV29-1 and TRBJ2-2; tentatively, D is TRBD2 (6 bases). Trimming left V 6 bases short and J 0 bases short, with 17 bases between. The CDR3 covers 16 residues. Germline loops: CDR1 SQVTM, CDR2 ANQGSEA. CDR3 in amino acids: CSVVLPGLSNTGELFF. The CDR3 bases are TGCAGCGTCGTACTTCCGGGACTTTCGAACACCGGGGAGCTGTTTTTT.

This rearrangement joins TRBV7-6 to TRBJ2-7; no definite D call. Germline V gene lookup returns CDR1 SGHVS and CDR2 FNYEAQ. The CDR3 has 14 residues. The germline V and J ends were trimmed by 5 bases and 4 bases, with 15 bases remaining between them. The CDR3 is CASSPFDGPYEQYF. In DNA, the CDR3 is TGTGCCAGCAGCCCGTTCGACGGACCATACGAGCAGTACTTC.

The chain carries TRBV7-6 and TRBJ2-3; 8 bases are shared with TRBD2. CDR3 length: 15 amino acids. Germline CDR1 SGHVS, CDR2 FNYEAQ. V shed 5 bases and J 5 bases; nucleotides not matched to a gene: 9. This CDR3 reads CASSPERERIDTQYF. The CDR3 DNA sequence: TGTGCCAGCAGCCCTGAGCGGGAGAGGATAGATACGCAGTATTTT.

The rearrangement links TRBV5-1 to TRBJ2-5, with a tentative D call TRBD2 (5 bases). Germline V gene sequence: CDR1 SGHRS, CDR2 YFSETQ. This CDR3 spans 15 amino acids. Trimming cost V 4 bases and J 1 base, with 14 bases left between them. The CDR3 DNA follows: TGCGCCAGCAGCCTCGAGGGTTTGCGCCAAGAGACCCAGTACTTC. It yields the protein CASSLEGLRQETQYF.

The V call is TRBV11-2, the J call TRBJ2-1; no clear D gene. Germline V gene sequence: CDR1 SGHAT, CDR2 FQNNGV. V lost 5 bases and J lost 5, with 16 bases in between. The CDR3 sequence is 15 residues long. CDR3 region: CASSPTLLPNNEQFF. The CDR3 DNA is TGTGCCAGCAGCCCGACGCTACTTCCAAACAATGAGCAGTTCTTC.

This clone was seen only once. The chain is built from TRBV5-6 and TRBJ2-3; 10 nucleotides agree with TRBD1. This CDR3 contains 15 residues. J gave up 3 bases and V 4 bases, and 5 bases lay outside the gene matches. CDR1 and CDR2 (germline): SGHDT, YYEEEE. CDR3 sequence: CASSRDRGQTDTQYF. The CDR3 bases are TGTGCCAGCAGCAGAGACAGGGGGCAGACAGATACGCAGTATTTT.